This T cell receptor beta chain is drawn from a study of human T cells and chemical hapten exposure. For the study at large: Diphenylcyclopropenone was administered weekly to the scalp of patients throughout the approximately 24-week study.

Documented time point: patch test 2, 6 weeks after DPC sensitization. Treatment defined: therapeutic diphenylcyclopropenone sensitization with weekly scalp DPC. After removal of 2 bases from V and 6 bases from J, the junction contained 10 bases not matched to a gene. Germline V lookup: CDR1 LNHNV, CDR2 YYDKDF (reference sequence). The CDR3 is 16 amino acids. Each CDR3 protein gets one entry after TCRdb re-called the RACE reads with MiXCR. This table holds roughly 84,000 distinct CDR3 sequences, 8.5% to 12% found once. This clonotype was seen repeatedly, ten times or more. The TCR comes from a woman aged 45-65 years with alopecia areata. Some clones in this sample may be carry-over from other donors' samples. The sample here was whole blood, taken in connection with sensitization to the hapten diphenylcyclopropenone (DPC). This chain uses TRBV15 with TRBJ2-1; 7 bases are a match to TRBD2. The CDR3 DNA sequence: TGTGCCACCAGCAGATCCTTTGGGGGGGTCGTCAATGAGCAGTTCTTC. Its protein is CATSRSFGGVVNEQFF.